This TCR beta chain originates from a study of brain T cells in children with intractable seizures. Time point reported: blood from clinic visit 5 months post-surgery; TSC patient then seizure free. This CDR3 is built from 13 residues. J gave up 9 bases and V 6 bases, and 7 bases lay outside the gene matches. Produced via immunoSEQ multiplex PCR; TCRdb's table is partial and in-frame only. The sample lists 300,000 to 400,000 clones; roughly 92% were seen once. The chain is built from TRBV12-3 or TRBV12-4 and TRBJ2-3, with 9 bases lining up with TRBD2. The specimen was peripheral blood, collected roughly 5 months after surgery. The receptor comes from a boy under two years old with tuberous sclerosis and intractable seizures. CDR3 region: CASSYGLARTQYF. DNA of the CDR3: TGTGCCAGCAGCTACGGACTAGCGCGAACGCAGTATTTT.